These 16 T cell receptor beta chains share one sample of origin, sequenced in a study of CD8+CD57+ T cells in acquired aplastic anemia (dated by TCRdb to about 2018). The data were produced on an Illumina HiSeq 2000. TCR beta VDJ combination and CDR3 sequence profiling used genomic DNA as the template. Clones were called with MiXCR by TCRdb after fastp trimmed the public reads at Q25, and only in-frame beta chains were retained. Every CDR3 protein is listed once, alongside the most common genes and DNA of its rows. In all, the sample holds approximately 300,000 distinct CDR3 sequences, and about 50% of those were seen once. 1.3% of the sample belongs to the ten largest clones. Patients chosen for sequencing had shown expansion of CD8+CD57+ cells by flow cytometry. The source material was sorted CD4+, CD8+, or CD8+CD57+ T cells (not recorded which) from PBMCs. All receptors come from a human donor with aplastic anemia.

The chain couples TRBV5-1 to TRBJ1-6, with TRBD1 identical over 7 bases. V gave up 4 bases and J gave up 3 bases; unmatched junction bases: 7. The germline CDR1 and CDR2 sequences are SGHRS and YFSETQ. The length of the CDR3 is 16 residues. The CDR3 sequence is CASSGSTGIYNSPLHF. The CDR3 DNA follows: TGCGCCAGCAGCGGCTCGACAGGGATCTATAATTCACCCCTCCACTTT.

This clonotype has at least ten counts. This rearrangement joins TRBV4-1 to TRBJ1-2; TRBD1 aligns across 9 bases. Germline trimming cut 1 base from V and 8 bases from J; bases unmatched to any gene: 8. The CDR3 runs to 15 residues. Germline CDR1 MGHRA, CDR2 YSYEKL. The CDR3 loop reads CASSQGDRGTRGYTF. Written as DNA, the CDR3 is TGCGCCAGCAGCCAAGGAGACAGGGGGACTAGAGGCTACACCTTC.

The rearrangement joins TRBV20-1 to TRBJ2-7; no reliable D call. Trimming shortened V by 6 bases and J by 3 bases, and 18 bases separated the two germline ends. Germline CDR1 reads DFQATT; CDR2 reads SNEGSKA (reference sequence). The CDR3 is made up of 14 amino acids. The CDR3 protein is CSALDGRHIYEQYF. The DNA for the CDR3 is TGCAGTGCCCTAGACGGCCGCCACATCTACGAGCAGTACTTC.

The J gene is TRBJ2-7, the V gene TRBV29-1; D is unclear. Germline loops: CDR1 SQVTM, CDR2 ANQGSEA. CDR3 size: 14 residues. V was trimmed by 4 bases and J by 0 bases, leaving 13 bases between them. The CDR3 is CSVGVLGSSYEQYF. The CDR3 bases are TGCAGCGTTGGAGTTCTAGGCAGCTCCTACGAGCAGTACTTC.

This chain links TRBV20-1 with TRBJ1-6, with 9 positions matching TRBD1. V shed 0 bases and J 10 bases; nucleotides not matched to a gene: 10. CDR1 DFQATT and CDR2 SNEGSKA come from the germline V gene (reference sequence). The CDR3 runs 16 residues. The CDR3 sequence: CSARDHRGTGLSPLHF. Here the CDR3 DNA reads TGCAGTGCTAGAGACCACCGGGGGACAGGGCTCTCACCCCTCCACTTT.

This clonotype occurred once. This rearrangement joins TRBV20-1 to TRBJ2-1; D perhaps matches TRBD1 (6 bases). Per germline, CDR1 DFQATT and CDR2 SNEGSKA (reference sequence). The CDR3 is 15 residues long. The V and J ends lost 3 bases and 2 bases respectively, with 14 bases between them. DNA of the CDR3: TGCAGTGCTAGCATACAGGGATTCCCCTACAATGAGCAGTTCTTC. Translated, it gives CSASIQGFPYNEQFF.

Details on this clonotype: Mismatch with germline at one junction end may stem from a read error. This chain uses TRBV7-3 with TRBJ2-3, with 8 bases that match TRBD1. In germline, CDR1 is SGHTA, CDR2 FQGTGA. This CDR3 is 14 amino acids long. The CDR3 here is CASGGGIGTGTQYF. In nucleotides, the CDR3 is TGTGCCAGCGGGGGCGGGATAGGGACAGGTACGCAGTATTTT.

CDR3 loop: CAISPGQGGEKLFF. The CDR3 coding sequence is TGTGCCATCAGTCCGGGACAGGGGGGGGAAAAACTGTTTTTT. The J gene is TRBJ1-4, the V gene TRBV10-3; TRBD1 matches 11 bases. CDR1 and CDR2 from the germline V gene are ENHRY and SYGVKD. The CDR3 is made up of 14 amino acids. Trimming cost V 5 bases and J 8 bases; bases outside gene matches: 4.

The sample holds a few counts of this clonotype. J is TRBJ1-3 and V is TRBV29-1, with TRBD1 matching 9 bases. The CDR3 contains 15 residues. V shed 1 base and J 4 bases; nucleotides not matched to a gene: 5. Per germline, CDR1 SQVTM and CDR2 ANQGSEA. Here the CDR3 reads CSVEGGQGLGNTIYF. CDR3 bases: TGCAGCGTTGAAGGCGGACAGGGGTTAGGAAACACCATATATTTT. Based on the CDR3 plus reference TRBV29-1 and TRBJ1-3, the full variable domain is SAVISQKPSRDICQRGTSLTIQCQVDSQVTMMFWYRQQPGQSLTLIATANQGSEATYESGFVIDKFPISRPNLTFSTLTVSNMSPEDSSIYLCSVEGGQGLGNTIYFGEGSWLTVV.

This clonotype was seen more than once but under ten times. The V call is TRBV7-9, the J call TRBJ2-2; TRBD1 matches at 8 bases. The germline V gene encodes CDR1 SEHNR and CDR2 FQNEAQ (reference sequence). V shed 5 bases and J 0 bases; nucleotides not matched to a gene: 5. CDR3 length equals 16 residues. The CDR3 DNA follows: TGTGCCAGCAGCCCCAGGGACAGGTCGAACACCGGGGAGCTGTTTTTT. Its protein product is CASSPRDRSNTGELFF.

The table lists this clonotype with a few counts. The V and J genes are TRBV11-2 and TRBJ1-5; D gene unclear. The V and J ends lost 2 bases and 4 bases respectively, with 9 bases between them. Germline V CDR1 and CDR2: SGHAT, FQNNGV. The CDR3 runs 14 residues. The chain's CDR3 is CASSLLAANQPQHF. CDR3 sequence (DNA): TGTGCCAGCAGCTTACTCGCGGCGAATCAGCCCCAGCATTTT.

V is TRBV5-1 and J is TRBJ2-2; TRBD2 matches 9 bases. This CDR3 comprises 13 residues. V shed 6 bases, J shed 6 bases, and the junction held 3 bases outside the gene matches. Per the germline V gene, CDR1 is SGHRS and CDR2 is YFSETQ. This chain's CDR3 is CASTREGAGELFF. The CDR3 DNA reads as TGCGCCAGCACGCGGGAGGGTGCCGGGGAGCTGTTTTTT. The full variable domain, with the rest looked up from reference TRBV5-1 and TRBJ2-2, is KAGVTQTPRYLIKTRGQQVTLSCSPISGHRSVSWYQQTPGQGLQFLFEYFSETQRNKGNFPGRFSGRQFSNSRSEMNVSTLELGDSALYLCASTREGAGELFFGEGSRLTVL.

The V call is TRBV9, the J call TRBJ2-5, with 7 bases that match TRBD1. CDR1 is SGDLS and CDR2 is YYNGEE in the germline V gene. V shed 0 bases and J 3 bases; nucleotides not matched to a gene: 8. CDR3 length: 16 amino acids. The CDR3: CASSVARDRVKETQYF. CDR3 DNA: TGTGCCAGCAGCGTAGCCCGTGACAGGGTGAAAGAGACCCAGTACTTC.

There are many counts of this clonotype. The chain is built from TRBV5-4 and TRBJ2-1, with D hard to call. V was shortened by 2 bases and J by 5 bases, with 5 bases between the two germline ends. The germline CDR1 and CDR2 sequences are SGHNT and YYREEE (reference sequence). This CDR3 has 12 amino acids. The CDR3 DNA reads as TGTGCCAGCAGCTTCGACCACAATGAGCAGTTCTTC. This sequence encodes CASSFDHNEQFF.

V is TRBV20-1 and J is TRBJ1-2, with 8 bases identical to TRBD1. CDR1 is DFQATT, CDR2 SNEGSKA, per germline (reference sequence). Trimming removed 0 bases from V and 6 bases from J; junction bases left unmatched: 9. The CDR3 runs to 15 residues. In DNA form, the CDR3 reads TGCAGTGCTAGAGATACAGGGGGTCGTTCCGATGGCTACACCTTC. It codes for CSARDTGGRSDGYTF.

This clonotype was detected only a few times. The J gene is TRBJ2-7, the V gene TRBV7-8; TRBD1 matches 8 bases. Trimming at V came to 5 bases and at J to 0 bases, leaving 6 bases not matched to a gene. Germline CDR1 reads SGHVS; CDR2 reads FQNEAQ. There are 15 residues in the CDR3. In DNA form, the CDR3 reads TGTGCCAGCAGCACCCGGACAGGGAACTCCTACGAGCAGTACTTC. This sequence encodes CASSTRTGNSYEQYF.